This TCR beta chain appears in the sequencing data of a study of shared clonotypes between healthy human individuals. It was CD45RO-negative cells, positively selected for CCR7, that made up naive CD8 cells, with terminally differentiated effector memory CD45RA+ cells excluded. Donation came from healthy HIV-negative adults that had no recent acute infections or vaccinations. This CDR3 has 15 residues. V lost 5 bases and J lost 0, with 13 bases in between. Per germline, CDR1 SEHNR and CDR2 FQNEAQ (reference sequence). This clone was observed once. Replicate sorted-subset PCRs were loaded with approximately 200 ng DNA, 29,000 or so T cell genomes. Sequenced by immunoSEQ multiplex PCR; TCRdb stores in-frame clones only, minus some. The sample lists over 2 million clones, around 96% occurring once.

The TCR originated in a man aged 18 to 30 in good health. Sequencing input: naive CD8+ T cells sorted from blood. V and J are TRBV7-9 and TRBJ2-5; weak D call: TRBD2 (5 bases). The CDR3: CASSPRAQDQETQYF. The CDR3 DNA follows: TGTGCCAGCAGCCCGCGGGCCCAGGACCAAGAGACCCAGTACTTC.